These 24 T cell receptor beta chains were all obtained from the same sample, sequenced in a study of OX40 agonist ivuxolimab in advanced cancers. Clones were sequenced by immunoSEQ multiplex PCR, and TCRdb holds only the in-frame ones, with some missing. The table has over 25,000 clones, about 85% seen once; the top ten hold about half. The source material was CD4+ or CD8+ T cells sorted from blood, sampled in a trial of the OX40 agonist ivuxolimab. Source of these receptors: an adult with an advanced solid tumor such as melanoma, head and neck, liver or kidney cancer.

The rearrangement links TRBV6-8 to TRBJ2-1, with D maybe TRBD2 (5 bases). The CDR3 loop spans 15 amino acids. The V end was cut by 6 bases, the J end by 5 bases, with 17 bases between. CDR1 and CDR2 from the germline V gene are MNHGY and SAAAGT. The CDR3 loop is CASSQVRTGHNEQFF. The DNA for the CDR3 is TGTGCCAGCAGCCAAGTCCGGACTGGACACAATGAGCAGTTCTTC.

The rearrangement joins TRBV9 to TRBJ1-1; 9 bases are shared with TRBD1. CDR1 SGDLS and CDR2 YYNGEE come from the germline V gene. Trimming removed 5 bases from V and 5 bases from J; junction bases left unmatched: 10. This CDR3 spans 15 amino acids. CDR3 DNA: TGTGCCAGCAGACCCTGGACAGGGGCGAGGACTGAAGCTTTCTTT. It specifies CASRPWTGARTEAFF.

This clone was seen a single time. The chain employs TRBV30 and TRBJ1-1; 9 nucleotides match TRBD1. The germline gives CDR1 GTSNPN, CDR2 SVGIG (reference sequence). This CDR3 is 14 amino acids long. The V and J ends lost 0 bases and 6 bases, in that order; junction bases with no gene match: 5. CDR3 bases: TGTGCCTGGAGTGTACTACAGGGGGCGGCTGAAGCTTTCTTT. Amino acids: CAWSVLQGAAEAFF.

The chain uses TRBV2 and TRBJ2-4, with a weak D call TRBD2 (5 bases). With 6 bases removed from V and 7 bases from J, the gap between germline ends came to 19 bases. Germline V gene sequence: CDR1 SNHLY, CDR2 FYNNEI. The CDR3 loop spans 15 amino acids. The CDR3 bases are TGTGCCAGCAGGACGGGCGGGTCCACTCTGAACATTCAGTACTTC. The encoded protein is CASRTGGSTLNIQYF.

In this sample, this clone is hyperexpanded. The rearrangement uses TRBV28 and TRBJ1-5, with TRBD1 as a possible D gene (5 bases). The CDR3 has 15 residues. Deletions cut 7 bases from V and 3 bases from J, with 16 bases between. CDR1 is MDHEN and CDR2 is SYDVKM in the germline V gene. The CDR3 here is CASNPAEGFNQPQHF. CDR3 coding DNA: TGTGCCAGCAACCCAGCGGAGGGGTTCAATCAGCCCCAGCATTTT. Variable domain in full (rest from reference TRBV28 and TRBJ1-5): DVKVTQSSRYLVKRTGEKVFLECVQDMDHENMFWYRQDPGLGLRLIYFSYDVKMKEKGDIPEGYSVSREKKERFSLILESASTNQTSMYLCASNPAEGFNQPQHFGDGTRLSIL.

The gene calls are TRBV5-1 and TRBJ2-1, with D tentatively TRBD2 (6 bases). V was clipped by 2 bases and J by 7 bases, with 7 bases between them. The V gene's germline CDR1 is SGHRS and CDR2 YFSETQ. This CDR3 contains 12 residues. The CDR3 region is CASSFGGNEQFF. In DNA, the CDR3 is TGCGCCAGCAGCTTTGGAGGGAATGAGCAGTTCTTC.

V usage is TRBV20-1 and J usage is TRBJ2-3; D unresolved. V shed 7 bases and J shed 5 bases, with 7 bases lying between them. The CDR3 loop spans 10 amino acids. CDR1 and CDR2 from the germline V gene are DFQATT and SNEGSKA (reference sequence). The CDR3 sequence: CSVPKDTQYF. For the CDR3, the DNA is TGCAGTGTCCCAAAAGATACGCAGTATTTT.

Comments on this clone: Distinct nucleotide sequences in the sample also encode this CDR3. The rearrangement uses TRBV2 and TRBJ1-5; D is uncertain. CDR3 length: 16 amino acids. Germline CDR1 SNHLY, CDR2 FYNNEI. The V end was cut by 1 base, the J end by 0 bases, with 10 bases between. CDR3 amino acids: CASSEEEDYSNQPQHF. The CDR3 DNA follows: TGTGCCAGCAGTGAAGAAGAGGATTATAGCAATCAGCCCCAGCATTTT.

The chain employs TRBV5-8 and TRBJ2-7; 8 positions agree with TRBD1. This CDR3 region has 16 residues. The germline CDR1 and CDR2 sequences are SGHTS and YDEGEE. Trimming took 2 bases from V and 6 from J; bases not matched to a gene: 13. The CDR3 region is CASSFPGGGLGAEQYF. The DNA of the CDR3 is TGTGCCAGCAGCTTCCCAGGGGGCGGGTTAGGCGCCGAGCAGTACTTC.

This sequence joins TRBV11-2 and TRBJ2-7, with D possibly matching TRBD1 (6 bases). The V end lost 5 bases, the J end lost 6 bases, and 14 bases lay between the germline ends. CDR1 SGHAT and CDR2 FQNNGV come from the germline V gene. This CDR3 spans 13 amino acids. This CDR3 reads CASSQYRESEQYF. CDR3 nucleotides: TGTGCCAGCAGCCAATACAGGGAAAGCGAGCAGTACTTC.

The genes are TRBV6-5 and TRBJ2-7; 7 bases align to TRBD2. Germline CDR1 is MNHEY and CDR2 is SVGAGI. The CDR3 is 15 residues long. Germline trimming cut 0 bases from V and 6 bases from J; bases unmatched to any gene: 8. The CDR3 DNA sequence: TGTGCCAGCAGTTACTCGACGGCGGGGGTTCGCGAGCAGTACTTC. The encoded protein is CASSYSTAGVREQYF.

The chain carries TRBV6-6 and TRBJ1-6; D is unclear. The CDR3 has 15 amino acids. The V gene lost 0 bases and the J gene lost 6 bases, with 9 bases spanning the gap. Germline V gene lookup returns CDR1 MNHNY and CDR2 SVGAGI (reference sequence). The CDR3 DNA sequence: TGTGCCAGCAGTTACTCTAATCTGGGTAATTCACCCCTCCACTTT. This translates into CASSYSNLGNSPLHF.

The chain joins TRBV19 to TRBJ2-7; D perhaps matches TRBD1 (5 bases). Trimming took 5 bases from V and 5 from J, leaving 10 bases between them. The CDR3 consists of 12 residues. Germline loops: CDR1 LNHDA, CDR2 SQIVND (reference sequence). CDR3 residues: CASSGRVDEQYF. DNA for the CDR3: TGTGCCAGTAGTGGCAGGGTTGACGAGCAGTACTTC.

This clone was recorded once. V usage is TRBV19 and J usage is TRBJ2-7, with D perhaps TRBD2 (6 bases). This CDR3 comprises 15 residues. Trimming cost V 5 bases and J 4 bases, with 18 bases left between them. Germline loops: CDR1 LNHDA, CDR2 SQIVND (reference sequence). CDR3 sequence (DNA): TGTGCCAGTAGTCCCGGGAGTTCGACGGCGTACGAGCAGTACTTC. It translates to CASSPGSSTAYEQYF.

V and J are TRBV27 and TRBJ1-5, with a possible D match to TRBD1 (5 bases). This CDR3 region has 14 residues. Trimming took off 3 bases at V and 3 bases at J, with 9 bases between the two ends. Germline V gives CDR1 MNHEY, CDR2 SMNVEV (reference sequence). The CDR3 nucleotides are TGTGCCAGCAGTTTTGCCAGGGTCAATCAGCCCCAGCATTTT. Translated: CASSFARVNQPQHF.

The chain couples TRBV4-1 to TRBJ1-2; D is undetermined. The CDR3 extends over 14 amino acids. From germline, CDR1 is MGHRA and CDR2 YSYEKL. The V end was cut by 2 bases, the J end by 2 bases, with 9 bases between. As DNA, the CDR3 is TGCGCCAGCAGCCAATCCCCAGCCAACTATGGCTACACCTTC. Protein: CASSQSPANYGYTF.

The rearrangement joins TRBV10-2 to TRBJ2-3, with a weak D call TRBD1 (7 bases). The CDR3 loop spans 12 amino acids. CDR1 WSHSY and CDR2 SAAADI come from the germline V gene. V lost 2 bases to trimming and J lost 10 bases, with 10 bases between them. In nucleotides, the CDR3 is TGCGCCAGCAGTGAGGACAGGGAGGCGCAGTATTTT. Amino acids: CASSEDREAQYF.

DNA for the CDR3: TGTGCCAGCAGCGTAGTAGGACAGGGGGTCCATGAGCAGTTCTTC. Protein product: CASSVVGQGVHEQFF. The chain combines TRBV9 with TRBJ2-1; 10 bases map to TRBD1. CDR1 is SGDLS, CDR2 YYNGEE, per germline. The CDR3 is 15 residues long. Losses at the gene ends were 0 bases for V and 8 bases for J; bases not matched to a gene: 5.

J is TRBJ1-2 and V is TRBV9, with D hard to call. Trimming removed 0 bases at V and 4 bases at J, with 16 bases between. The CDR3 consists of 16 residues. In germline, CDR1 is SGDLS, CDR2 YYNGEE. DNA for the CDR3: TGTGCCAGCAGCGTAGGAGGACTCGACTCCAGCTATGGCTACACCTTC. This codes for CASSVGGLDSSYGYTF.

CDR3 DNA sequence: TGTGCCAGCATGATTAGGGGTGAAGCTTTCTTT. Protein sequence: CASMIRGEAFF. The V gene is TRBV28, the J gene TRBJ1-1; a weak D match, TRBD1 (5 bases). Per the germline V gene, CDR1 is MDHEN and CDR2 is SYDVKM. V dropped 7 bases and J dropped 7 bases, with 10 bases sitting between them. The CDR3 is 11 amino acids.

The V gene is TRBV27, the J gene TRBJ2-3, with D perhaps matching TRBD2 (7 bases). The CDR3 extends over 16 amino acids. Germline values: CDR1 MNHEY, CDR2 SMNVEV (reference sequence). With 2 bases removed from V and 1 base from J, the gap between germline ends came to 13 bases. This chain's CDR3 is CASSLIPGGRTDTQYF. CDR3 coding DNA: TGTGCCAGCAGTTTAATCCCGGGGGGCCGCACAGATACGCAGTATTTT.

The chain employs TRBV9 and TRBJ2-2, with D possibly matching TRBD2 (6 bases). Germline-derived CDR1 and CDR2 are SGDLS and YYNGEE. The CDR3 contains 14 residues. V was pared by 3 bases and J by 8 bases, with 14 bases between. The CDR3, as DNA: TGTGCCAGCAGCGGGGCCGATGGGACTGGGGAGCTGTTTTTT. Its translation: CASSGADGTGELFF.

In DNA, the CDR3 is TGTGCCAGCAGCTTAAGCGGAGCGAACACCGGGGAGCTGTTTTTT. Translated, it gives CASSLSGANTGELFF. The chain is built from TRBV13 and TRBJ2-2, with D perhaps matching TRBD2 (5 bases). CDR1 and CDR2 from the germline V gene are PRHDT and FYEKMQ (reference sequence). The V and J ends lost 2 bases and 0 bases respectively, with 7 bases between them. The CDR3 extends over 15 amino acids.

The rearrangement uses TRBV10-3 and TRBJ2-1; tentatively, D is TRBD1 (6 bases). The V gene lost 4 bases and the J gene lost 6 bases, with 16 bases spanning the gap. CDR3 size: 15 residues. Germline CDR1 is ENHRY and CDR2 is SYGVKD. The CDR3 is CAISGRDKGRNEQFF. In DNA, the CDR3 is TGTGCCATCAGTGGCCGGGACAAGGGCCGCAATGAGCAGTTCTTC.